The 18 T cell receptor beta chains reported below all come from one sample, sequenced in a study of PD-L1 blockade in urothelial cancer. Produced via immunoSEQ multiplex PCR; TCRdb's table is partial and in-frame only. The sample holds 40,000 to 55,000 clones, approximately 83% seen once. Time point of the sample: peripheral blood 6 weeks after treatment start. Sample: PBMCs, taken around atezolizumab (anti-PD-L1) treatment. Receptors originate from a man in his sixties with urothelial cancer.

This chain joins TRBV10-2 and TRBJ2-1, with TRBD2 matching over 7 bases. Looked up from germline, CDR1 is WSHSY and CDR2 is SAAADI. Trimming at V came to 6 bases and at J to 0 bases, leaving 8 bases not matched to a gene. The CDR3 length is 16 residues. The CDR3 nucleotides read TGCGCCAGCAGCCGAGCGCCTAGCGGCTCCTACAATGAGCAGTTCTTC. Protein: CASSRAPSGSYNEQFF.

This sequence joins TRBV18 and TRBJ1-2; 7 bases agree with TRBD1. The CDR3 runs to 16 residues. The germline CDR1 and CDR2 sequences are KGHSH and LQKENI. V gave up 2 bases and J gave up 0 bases; unmatched junction bases: 6. The CDR3 protein is CASSPGTDTSNYGYTF. The CDR3 DNA is TGTGCCAGCTCACCAGGGACAGATACCTCTAACTATGGCTACACCTTC.

The gene calls are TRBV6-4 and TRBJ1-1; D is unclear. V was pared by 9 bases and J by 0 bases, with 14 bases between. This CDR3 comprises 14 residues. Germline V gene data show CDR1 as MRHNA and CDR2 as SNTAGT. CDR3 loop: CASSLTAVNTEAFF. CDR3 DNA: TGTGCCAGTTCTTTGACTGCTGTGAACACTGAAGCTTTCTTT.

The chain employs TRBV9 and TRBJ1-2; 8 bases agree with TRBD1. This CDR3 is 14 amino acids long. Germline CDR1 is SGDLS and CDR2 is YYNGEE. V lost 0 bases and J lost 8; bases outside the gene matches: 6. The CDR3 DNA reads as TGTGCCAGCAGCGTAGGTCAGGGGGCAATCGGCTACACCTTC. Translating it yields CASSVGQGAIGYTF.

This chain joins TRBV6-6 and TRBJ1-1; D might be TRBD1 (5 bases). Trimming shortened V by 5 bases and J by 1 base, and 17 bases separated the two germline ends. The CDR3 contains 16 residues. From germline, CDR1 is MNHNY and CDR2 SVGAGI (reference sequence). CDR3 loop: CASSHGGGWANTEAFF. In DNA, the CDR3 is TGTGCCAGCAGTCACGGGGGGGGTTGGGCGAACACTGAAGCTTTCTTT.

This sequence joins TRBV6-5 and TRBJ2-6; D might be TRBD1 (5 bases). The CDR3 runs to 16 residues. Trimming removed 2 bases at V and 4 bases at J, with 12 bases between. Germline CDR1 reads MNHEY; CDR2 reads SVGAGI. The CDR3 nucleotides are TGTGCCAGCAGTTACGGCTCCTCAGGGGGGGCCAACGTCCTGACTTTC. This gives the protein CASSYGSSGGANVLTF.

The chain carries TRBV2 and TRBJ2-5, with D perhaps matching TRBD2 (5 bases). The CDR3 totals 12 residues. Looked up from germline, CDR1 is SNHLY and CDR2 is FYNNEI. V was trimmed by 6 bases and J by 4 bases, leaving 9 bases between them. The CDR3 nucleotides are TGTGCCAGCAGCGTACTAGGAGAGACCCAGTACTTC. Protein: CASSVLGETQYF.

The chain joins TRBV5-1 to TRBJ1-6; TRBD1 agrees at 7 bases. The V gene end was trimmed by 7 bases and the J gene end by 0 bases; junction bases not matched to a gene: 10. Germline CDR1 reads SGHRS; CDR2 reads YFSETQ. This CDR3 region has 17 residues. This CDR3 reads CASSRQGQSSYNSPLHF. The CDR3 DNA reads as TGCGCCAGCTCCAGACAGGGACAAAGCTCCTATAATTCACCCCTCCACTTT.

This clone was seen just once. The chain is built from TRBV11-3 and TRBJ2-7, with 10 bases identical to TRBD1. CDR1 and CDR2 (germline): SGHNT, YENEEA. V lost 4 bases to trimming and J lost 6 bases; unmatched junction nucleotides: 3. The CDR3 runs to 13 residues. CDR3 nucleotides: TGTGCCAGCAGCTCGGGACAGGGGTTCGAGCAGTACTTC. Protein sequence: CASSSGQGFEQYF.

This clone was observed once. The V and J genes are TRBV6-1 and TRBJ1-6; D is possibly TRBD1 (6 bases). The germline gives CDR1 MNHNS, CDR2 SASEGT. V gave up 7 bases and J gave up 4 bases, with 14 bases separating them. This CDR3 has 15 residues. The DNA for the CDR3 is TGTGCCAGCACCATACCGGGACAATATAATTCACCCCTCCACTTT. Protein product: CASTIPGQYNSPLHF.

V is TRBV5-1 and J is TRBJ1-6, with unresolved D. The CDR3 covers 13 residues. Trimming removed 0 bases from V and 8 bases from J, with 6 bases in between. Per germline, CDR1 SGHRS and CDR2 YFSETQ. This chain's CDR3 is CASSLAGYSPLHF. The CDR3 DNA reads as TGCGCCAGCAGCTTGGCGGGTTATTCACCCCTCCACTTT.

The chain carries TRBV11-3 and TRBJ2-7, with 9 bases aligning to TRBD2. Germline V gene data show CDR1 as SGHNT and CDR2 as YENEEA. The CDR3 covers 16 residues. V lost 0 bases to trimming and J lost 8 bases; unmatched junction nucleotides: 11. The CDR3 loop reads CASSLDLLAGAAKQYF. The CDR3 coding sequence is TGTGCCAGCAGCTTAGATCTATTAGCGGGGGCCGCCAAGCAGTACTTC.

This CDR3 is CASSFNTQYF. CDR3 in DNA: TGTGCCAGCAGCTTTAATACGCAGTATTTT. The chain uses TRBV7-8 and TRBJ2-3; unclear D gene. Germline V lookup: CDR1 SGHVS, CDR2 FQNEAQ. V lost 3 bases and J lost 7, with 2 bases in between. CDR3 length: 10 residues.

This clone was detected once. The chain employs TRBV7-2 and TRBJ1-2; TRBD1 matches at 7 bases. V lost 4 bases to trimming and J lost 4 bases; unmatched junction nucleotides: 18. This CDR3 spans 18 amino acids. Germline V gene sequence: CDR1 SGHTA, CDR2 FQGNSA. This CDR3 is CASSSQAGQTVLAYGYTF. In DNA, the CDR3 is TGTGCCAGCAGCTCGCAGGCGGGACAGACAGTGCTGGCCTATGGCTACACCTTC.

This chain joins TRBV18 and TRBJ2-7; a possible D gene is TRBD1 (5 bases). Trimming removed 2 bases at V and 0 bases at J, with 11 bases between. This CDR3 is 15 amino acids long. Per germline, CDR1 KGHSH and CDR2 LQKENI. CDR3 loop: CASSPSVGASYEQYF. CDR3 coding DNA: TGTGCCAGCTCACCATCTGTAGGGGCCTCCTACGAGCAGTACTTC.

This sequence joins TRBV28 and TRBJ1-1; D perhaps matches TRBD1 (5 bases). Germline lookup yields CDR1 MDHEN and CDR2 SYDVKM. Trimming removed 5 bases at V and 4 bases at J, with 11 bases between. This CDR3 has 13 amino acids. The CDR3 loop is CASSAWGGTEAFF. The CDR3 DNA reads as TGTGCCAGCAGTGCGTGGGGGGGCACTGAAGCTTTCTTT.

The chain is built from TRBV15 and TRBJ2-5; 12 positions match TRBD2. The V segment lost 3 bases and the J segment 5 bases; nucleotides outside the gene matches: 1. CDR1 and CDR2 from the germline V gene are LNHNV and YYDKDF (reference sequence). CDR3 length: 14 amino acids. CDR3 nucleotide sequence: TGTGCCACCAGCAGCGGACTAGCGGGGGAGACCCAGTACTTC. Its protein product is CATSSGLAGETQYF. The variable domain in full, completed from reference TRBV15 and TRBJ2-5, reads DAMVIQNPRYQVTQFGKPVTLSCSQTLNHNVMYWYQQKSSQAPKLLFHYYDKDFNNEADTPDNFQSRRPNTSFCFLDIRSPGLGDTAMYLCATSSGLAGETQYFGPGTRLLVL.

The V and J genes are TRBV27 and TRBJ2-1; a weak D match, TRBD2 (6 bases). The germline V gene has CDR1 MNHEY and CDR2 SMNVEV (reference sequence). CDR3 size: 17 residues. Trimming shortened V by 1 base and J by 7 bases, and 20 bases separated the two germline ends. The CDR3 coding sequence is TGTGCCAGCAGTTTATTTCTAGCGCTCCTCTCAAAGAATGAGCAGTTCTTC. Translation: CASSLFLALLSKNEQFF.